One and the same sample provided the 29 T cell receptor beta chains below, sequenced in a study of response to subunit inactivated influenza vaccine. TCRdb processed the RT-PCR reads anew with MiXCR; each CDR3 protein has one entry. This sample has 200,000 to 300,000 distinct CDR3 sequences, with more than 10% found just once. Sequencing was performed on non-naive T cells sorted from PBMCs, taken approximately 15 days before vaccination. All receptors come from a man between 45 and 60 years old who received an inactivated influenza vaccine.

This clonotype has just a few counts. The chain recombines TRBV29-1 with TRBJ2-5; 11 nucleotides agree with TRBD2. Germline CDR1 is SQVTM and CDR2 is ANQGSEA. The V gene end was trimmed by 1 base and the J gene end by 8 bases; junction bases not matched to a gene: 15. The CDR3 extends over 17 amino acids. This CDR3 reads CSVEASSGRFWEVTQYF. Written as DNA, the CDR3 is TGCAGCGTTGAAGCCTCTAGCGGGAGGTTTTGGGAAGTAACCCAGTACTTC. The variable domain in full, with the rest retrieved from reference TRBV29-1 and TRBJ2-5, is SAVISQKPSRDICQRGTSLTIQCQVDSQVTMMFWYRQQPGQSLTLIATANQGSEATYESGFVIDKFPISRPNLTFSTLTVSNMSPEDSSIYLCSVEASSGRFWEVTQYFGPGTRLLVL.

In this sample, this clonotype turned up many times. J is TRBJ1-2 and V is TRBV28, with D possibly being TRBD1 (5 bases). The CDR3 is made up of 14 amino acids. Trimming cost V 2 bases and J 5 bases, with 12 bases left between them. Per the germline V gene, CDR1 is MDHEN and CDR2 is SYDVKM. The CDR3 coding sequence is TGTGCCAGCAGTTTACATCCAGGGCGGTATGGCTACACCTTC. It codes for CASSLHPGRYGYTF.

The rearrangement uses TRBV7-9 and TRBJ1-1; 9 bases are shared with TRBD1. The CDR3 loop spans 14 amino acids. Per germline, CDR1 SEHNR and CDR2 FQNEAQ (reference sequence). The V gene end was trimmed by 5 bases and the J gene end by 8 bases; junction bases not matched to a gene: 9. CDR3 bases: TGTGCCAGCAGCCCAGGACAGGGGATGAGCGAAGCTTTCTTT. This encodes CASSPGQGMSEAFF.

This clonotype was seen a few times. V and J are TRBV28 and TRBJ2-1; 7 bases line up with TRBD2. Trimming removed 10 bases from V and 3 bases from J; junction bases left unmatched: 9. This CDR3 spans 14 amino acids. The V gene's germline CDR1 is MDHEN and CDR2 SYDVKM. DNA of the CDR3: TGTGCCACCCTCGGGCCGGGAGGCTACAATGAGCAGTTCTTC. It translates to CATLGPGGYNEQFF.

This clonotype has a count of ten or more. This chain links TRBV7-9 with TRBJ1-4; D is ambiguous. This CDR3 comprises 14 residues. V gave up 5 bases and J gave up 5 bases, with 12 bases separating them. The V gene's germline CDR1 is SEHNR and CDR2 FQNEAQ (reference sequence). CDR3 sequence (DNA): TGTGCCAGCAGCCTTCATGGCGAGAATGAAAAACTGTTTTTT. It encodes CASSLHGENEKLFF.

This clonotype has a handful of counts. The V and J genes are TRBV2 and TRBJ2-4; maybe TRBD1 (7 bases). V gave up 4 bases and J gave up 1 base, with 17 bases separating them. This CDR3 region has 17 residues. Germline V gene data show CDR1 as SNHLY and CDR2 as FYNNEI. CDR3 nucleotide sequence: TGTGCCAGCAGTGGTCGCAGGGGGACTGGGGCCAAAAACATTCAGTACTTC. Residues: CASSGRRGTGAKNIQYF.

Details on this clonotype: This clone may be a read error of a much larger clone one base away. This chain links TRBV7-2 with TRBJ2-2, with unresolved D. V was trimmed by 7 bases and J by 4 bases, leaving 10 bases between them. There are 13 residues in the CDR3. The germline CDR1 and CDR2 sequences are SGHTA and FQGNSA. CDR3 region: CASKEARTGELFF. The DNA of the CDR3 is TGTGCCAGCAAAGAGGCGCGCACCGGGGAGCTGTTTTTT.

This clonotype has a handful of counts. This chain connects TRBV12-3 or TRBV12-4 to TRBJ2-1, with D possibly being TRBD1 (6 bases). V was clipped by 3 bases and J by 9 bases, with 9 bases between them. CDR3 size: 12 residues. This CDR3 is CASSFRGGEQFF. Here the CDR3 DNA reads TGTGCCAGCAGTTTCAGGGGTGGTGAGCAGTTCTTC.

The table lists this clonotype with many counts. V and J are TRBV7-9 and TRBJ2-2, with D tentatively TRBD1 (6 bases). The CDR3 extends over 12 amino acids. Germline V gives CDR1 SEHNR, CDR2 FQNEAQ (reference sequence). Trimming pared 5 bases from V and 5 bases from J, leaving 6 bases between. Here the CDR3 reads CASSQGTGELFF. The CDR3 bases are TGTGCCAGCAGCCAGGGGACCGGGGAGCTGTTTTTT.

In this sample, this clonotype turned up once. The chain uses TRBV2 and TRBJ2-3; D is perhaps TRBD2 (5 bases). From germline, CDR1 is SNHLY and CDR2 FYNNEI. The CDR3 has 18 amino acids. The CDR3 sequence: CTCSLALILARGTDTQYF. In nucleotides, the CDR3 is TGTACCTGCAGTTTAGCGCTGATCCTAGCTCGGGGCACAGATACGCAGTATTTT.

This clonotype was counted a few times. This chain uses TRBV27 with TRBJ2-6; TRBD1 matches 7 bases. CDR1 is MNHEY, CDR2 SMNVEV, per germline (reference sequence). After removal of 5 bases from V and 0 bases from J, the junction contained 7 bases not matched to a gene. The CDR3 covers 17 residues. In nucleotides, the CDR3 is TGTGCCAGCAGTAAGGGACAGCTTAACTCTGGGGCCAACGTCCTGACTTTC. It translates to CASSKGQLNSGANVLTF.

This rearrangement joins TRBV20-1 to TRBJ2-5, with D unclear. Germline V lookup: CDR1 DFQATT, CDR2 SNEGSKA (reference sequence). The V end lost 5 bases, the J end lost 4 bases, and 8 bases lay between the germline ends. The CDR3 totals 11 residues. CDR3 sequence: CSARPGETQYF. The CDR3 DNA sequence: TGCAGTGCTCGACCAGGAGAGACCCAGTACTTC.

This clonotype was recorded at least ten times. The chain has TRBV28 and TRBJ2-1; no reliable D call. V gave up 3 bases and J gave up 0 bases, with 9 bases separating them. The CDR3 spans 15 residues. Germline CDR1 MDHEN, CDR2 SYDVKM. The DNA of the CDR3 is TGTGCCAGCAGTTTGTGGAGTAGCTCCTACAATGAGCAGTTCTTC. Amino acid sequence: CASSLWSSSYNEQFF.

There are many counts of this clonotype. This sequence joins TRBV11-1 and TRBJ2-1; 7 bases map to TRBD1. With V trimmed by 1 base and J by 6 bases, 3 bases remained unmatched. CDR3 length equals 14 residues. Germline lookup yields CDR1 SGHAT and CDR2 FQDESV (reference sequence). Here the CDR3 reads CASSLEGQLNEQFF. The CDR3 DNA is TGTGCCAGCAGCTTAGAGGGACAGCTCAATGAGCAGTTCTTC.

This clonotype was seen repeatedly, ten times or more. The rearrangement uses TRBV27 and TRBJ2-5, with D unclear. V shed 3 bases and J shed 4 bases, with 9 bases lying between them. In germline, CDR1 is MNHEY, CDR2 SMNVEV (reference sequence). CDR3 size: 13 residues. The DNA of the CDR3 is TGTGCCAGCAGTTTTTCGATATCAGAGACCCAGTACTTC. This translates into CASSFSISETQYF.

This chain uses TRBV30 with TRBJ1-2; D unclear. Germline CDR1 GTSNPN, CDR2 SVGIG (reference sequence). The CDR3 is made up of 15 amino acids. Trimming removed 3 bases at V and 8 bases at J, with 22 bases between. The CDR3 region is CAWSLSYPPTLGYTF. CDR3 sequence (DNA): TGTGCCTGGAGCCTCAGCTACCCCCCGACTTTGGGCTACACCTTC.

This clonotype was seen a handful of times. The gene calls are TRBV30 and TRBJ2-6; D assignment may be TRBD1 or TRBD2 (5 bases each). CDR1 and CDR2 from the germline V gene are GTSNPN and SVGIG (reference sequence). Deletions cut 2 bases from V and 0 bases from J, with 8 bases between. The length of the CDR3 is 15 residues. CDR3 DNA: TGTGCCTGGAGTCGGGGCAGCTCTGGGGCCAACGTCCTGACTTTC. Residues: CAWSRGSSGANVLTF.

The sample holds a few counts of this clonotype. V usage is TRBV3-1 and J usage is TRBJ2-1; 8 bases are shared with TRBD1. Germline-derived CDR1 and CDR2 are LGHDT and YNNKEL (reference sequence). Germline trimming cut 6 bases from V and 9 bases from J; bases unmatched to any gene: 10. The CDR3 extends over 14 amino acids. The chain's CDR3 is CASSPAIGTGEQFF. The DNA of the CDR3 is TGTGCCAGCAGTCCTGCTATAGGGACAGGTGAGCAGTTCTTC.

Many counts were recorded for this clonotype. The chain uses TRBV28 and TRBJ1-1; 8 nucleotides match TRBD1. The J segment lost 11 bases and the V segment lost 6 bases, leaving 5 bases of the junction unmatched. CDR1 is MDHEN, CDR2 SYDVKM, per germline. This CDR3 comprises 11 residues. The CDR3 bases are TGTGCCAGCAGCAGGGACAGGTTGGCTTTCTTT. It specifies CASSRDRLAFF.

There are many counts of this clonotype. Here the CDR3 reads CASAHYTDQETQYF. CDR3 coding DNA: TGTGCCAGCGCGCACTACACAGACCAAGAGACCCAGTACTTC. The chain has TRBV12-3 or TRBV12-4 and TRBJ2-5; D gene ambiguous. The length of the CDR3 is 14 residues. V lost 8 bases and J 0 bases, leaving 13 bases between the germline ends.

This clonotype was seen a few times. The rearrangement joins TRBV12-3 or TRBV12-4 to TRBJ2-3, with 7 bases aligning to TRBD1. With 4 bases clipped from V and 1 base from J, the junction kept 14 bases outside the gene matches. This CDR3 is built from 18 residues. CDR3 amino acids: CASSSTGTETSGTDTQYF. The CDR3 DNA reads TGTGCCAGCAGTTCAACCGGGACAGAGACCTCTGGCACAGATACGCAGTATTTT.

This chain joins TRBV19 and TRBJ2-3; 11 bases align to TRBD1. The CDR3 totals 14 residues. J gave up 5 bases and V 6 bases, and 4 bases lay outside the gene matches. Per the germline V gene, CDR1 is LNHDA and CDR2 is SQIVND (reference sequence). In DNA form, the CDR3 reads TGTGCCAGTAGGGACAGGGGGCGAGTAGATACGCAGTATTTT. The encoded protein is CASRDRGRVDTQYF.

This clonotype was observed a handful of times. The J gene is TRBJ2-6, the V gene TRBV7-8; D unresolved. CDR1 is SGHVS, CDR2 FQNEAQ, per germline. V lost 0 bases to trimming and J lost 2 bases, with 14 bases between them. CDR3 length: 18 residues. As DNA, the CDR3 is TGTGCCAGCAGCTTAGCGTTACCCTTGGGTCCTGGGGCCAACGTCCTGACTTTC. The encoded protein is CASSLALPLGPGANVLTF.

This chain connects TRBV6-5 to TRBJ1-1; tentative D call: TRBD1 (5 bases). The ends were cut back, 4 bases at V and 10 bases at J, with 16 bases in the middle. From germline, CDR1 is MNHEY and CDR2 SVGAGI. The CDR3 extends over 13 amino acids. The CDR3 reads CASSLGLGVRAFF. CDR3 bases: TGTGCCAGCAGTTTGGGACTCGGGGTAAGAGCTTTCTTT.

V is TRBV15 and J is TRBJ1-1, with D possibly matching TRBD1 (6 bases). V was trimmed by 1 base and J by 5 bases, leaving 14 bases between them. In germline, CDR1 is LNHNV, CDR2 YYDKDF (reference sequence). There are 15 residues in the CDR3. CDR3 amino acids: CATSRAQGSGTEAFF. The CDR3 DNA sequence: TGTGCCACCAGCAGAGCACAGGGATCGGGTACTGAAGCTTTCTTT.

The chain combines TRBV6-2 or TRBV6-3 with TRBJ2-7, with D possibly being TRBD1 (5 bases). Per germline, CDR1 MNHEY and CDR2 SVGEGT. The CDR3 spans 13 residues. V gave up 6 bases and J gave up 3 bases, with 12 bases separating them. CDR3 DNA: TGTGCCAGCAGCCGGACGGACATCTACGAGCAGTACTTC. It encodes CASSRTDIYEQYF.

This chain links TRBV7-6 with TRBJ2-7; 7 bases are a match to TRBD2. The germline gives CDR1 SGHVS, CDR2 FNYEAQ. CDR3 length equals 15 residues. Unmatched junction bases numbered 7, after V lost 5 bases and J lost 0 bases. The CDR3: CASSAGGSGSYEQYF. In DNA form, the CDR3 reads TGTGCCAGCAGCGCTGGCGGGAGCGGCTCCTACGAGCAGTACTTC.

Many counts were recorded for this clonotype. This chain joins TRBV4-3 and TRBJ2-3; perhaps TRBD2 as D (5 bases). The CDR3 has 16 amino acids. The V gene lost 1 base and the J gene lost 0 bases, with 11 bases spanning the gap. In germline, CDR1 is LGHNA, CDR2 YSLEER. This CDR3 reads CASSQGTGPSTDTQYF. In nucleotides, the CDR3 is TGCGCCAGCAGCCAAGGGACTGGGCCTAGCACAGATACGCAGTATTTT.

This clonotype occurred many times. The CDR3 sequence: CASSQDRRTQYF. For the CDR3, the DNA is TGTGCCAGCAGCCAAGATAGGAGGACCCAGTACTTC. The chain carries TRBV3-1 and TRBJ2-5; unclear D gene. Germline CDR1 reads LGHDT; CDR2 reads YNNKEL (reference sequence). The V end was cut by 0 bases, the J end by 7 bases, with 6 bases between. This CDR3 region has 12 residues.